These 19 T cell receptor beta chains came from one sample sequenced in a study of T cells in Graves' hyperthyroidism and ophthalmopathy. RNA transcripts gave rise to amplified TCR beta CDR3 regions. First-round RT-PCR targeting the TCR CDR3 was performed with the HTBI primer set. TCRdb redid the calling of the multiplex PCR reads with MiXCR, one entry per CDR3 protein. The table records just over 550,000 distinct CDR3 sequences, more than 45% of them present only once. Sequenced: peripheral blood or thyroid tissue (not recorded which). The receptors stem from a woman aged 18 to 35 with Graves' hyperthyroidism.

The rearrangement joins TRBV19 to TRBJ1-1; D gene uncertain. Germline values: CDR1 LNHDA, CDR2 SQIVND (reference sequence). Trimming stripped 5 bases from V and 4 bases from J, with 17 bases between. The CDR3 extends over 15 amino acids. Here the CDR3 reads CASSPSGPAGTEAFF. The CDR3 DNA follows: TGTGCCAGTAGTCCTTCGGGCCCGGCGGGCACTGAAGCTTTCTTT.

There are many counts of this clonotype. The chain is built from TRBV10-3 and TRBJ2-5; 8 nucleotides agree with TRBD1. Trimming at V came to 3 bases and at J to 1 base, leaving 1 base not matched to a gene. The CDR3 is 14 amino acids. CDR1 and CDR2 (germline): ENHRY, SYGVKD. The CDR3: CAISDGQGQETQYF. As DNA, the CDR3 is TGTGCCATCAGTGACGGACAGGGCCAAGAGACCCAGTACTTC.

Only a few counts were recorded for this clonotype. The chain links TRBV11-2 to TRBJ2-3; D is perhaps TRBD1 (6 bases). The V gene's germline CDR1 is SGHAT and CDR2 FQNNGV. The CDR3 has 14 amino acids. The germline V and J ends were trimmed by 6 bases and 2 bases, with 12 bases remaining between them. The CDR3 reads CASSRDRYTDTQYF. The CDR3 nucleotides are TGTGCCAGCAGTCGAGACAGGTACACAGATACGCAGTATTTT.

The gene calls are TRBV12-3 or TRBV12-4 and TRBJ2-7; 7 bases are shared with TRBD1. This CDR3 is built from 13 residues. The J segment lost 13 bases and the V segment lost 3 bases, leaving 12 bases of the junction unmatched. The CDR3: CASSLPGIDRVYF. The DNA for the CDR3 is TGTGCCAGCAGTTTGCCCGGGATCGACAGGGTTTACTTC.

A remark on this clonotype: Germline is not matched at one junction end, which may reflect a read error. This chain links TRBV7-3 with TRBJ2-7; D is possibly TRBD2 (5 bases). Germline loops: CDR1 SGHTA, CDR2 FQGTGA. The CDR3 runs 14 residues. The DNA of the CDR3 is TGTGCCAGCAGCTTATCAGCGGAAACCTACGAGCAGTGCTTC. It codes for CASSLSAETYEQCF. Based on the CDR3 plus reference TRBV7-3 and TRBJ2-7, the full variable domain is GAGVSQTPSNKVTEKGKYVELRCDPISGHTALYWYRQSLGQGPEFLIYFQGTGAADDSGLPNDRFFAVRPEGSVSTLKIQRTERGDSAVYLCASSLSAETYEQCFGPGTRLTVT.

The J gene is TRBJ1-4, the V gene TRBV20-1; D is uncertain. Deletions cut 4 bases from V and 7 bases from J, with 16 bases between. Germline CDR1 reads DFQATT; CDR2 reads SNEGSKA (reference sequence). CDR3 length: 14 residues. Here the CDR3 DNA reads TGCAGTGCTACCCGACCCGAACTGGGTGAAAAACTGTTTTTT. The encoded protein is CSATRPELGEKLFF.

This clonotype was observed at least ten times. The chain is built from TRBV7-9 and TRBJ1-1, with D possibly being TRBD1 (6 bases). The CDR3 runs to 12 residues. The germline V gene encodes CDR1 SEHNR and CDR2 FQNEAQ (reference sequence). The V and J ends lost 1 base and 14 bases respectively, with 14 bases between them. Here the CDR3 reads CASSLGDTGLFF. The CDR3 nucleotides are TGTGCCAGCAGCTTAGGGGACACCGGATTGTTCTTT.

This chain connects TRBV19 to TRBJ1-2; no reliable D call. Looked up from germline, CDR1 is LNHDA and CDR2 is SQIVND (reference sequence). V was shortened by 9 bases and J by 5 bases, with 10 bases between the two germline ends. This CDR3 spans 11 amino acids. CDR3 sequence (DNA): TGTGCCAGCCAAGAAGGGTATGGCTACACCTTC. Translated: CASQEGYGYTF.

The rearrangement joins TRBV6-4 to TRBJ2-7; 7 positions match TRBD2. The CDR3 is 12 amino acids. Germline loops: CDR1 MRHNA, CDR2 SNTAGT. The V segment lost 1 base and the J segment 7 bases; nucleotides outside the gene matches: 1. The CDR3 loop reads CASSDWGGEQYF. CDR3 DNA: TGTGCCAGCAGTGACTGGGGGGGTGAGCAGTACTTC.

CDR3 nucleotide sequence: TGTGCCAGCAGCTTATATCTCTCCGCGGGCTACACCTTC. Its protein is CASSLYLSAGYTF. The chain combines TRBV7-9 with TRBJ1-2, with D hard to call. CDR1 is SEHNR and CDR2 is FQNEAQ in the germline V gene (reference sequence). The CDR3 spans 13 residues. Trimming cost V 2 bases and J 8 bases, with 12 bases left between them.

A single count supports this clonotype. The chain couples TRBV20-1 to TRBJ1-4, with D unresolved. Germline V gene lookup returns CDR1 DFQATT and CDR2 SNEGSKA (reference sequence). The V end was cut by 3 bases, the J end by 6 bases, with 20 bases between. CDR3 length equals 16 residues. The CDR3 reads CSARSPQDVGYEKLFF. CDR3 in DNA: TGCAGTGCTAGGTCCCCCCAGGACGTAGGATATGAAAAACTGTTTTTT.

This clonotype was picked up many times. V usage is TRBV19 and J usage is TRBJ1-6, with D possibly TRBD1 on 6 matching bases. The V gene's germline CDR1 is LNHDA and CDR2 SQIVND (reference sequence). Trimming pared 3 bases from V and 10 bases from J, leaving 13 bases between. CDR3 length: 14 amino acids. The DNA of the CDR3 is TGTGCCAGTAGTATCATCGAGGGACACTCACCCCTCCACTTT. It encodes CASSIIEGHSPLHF.

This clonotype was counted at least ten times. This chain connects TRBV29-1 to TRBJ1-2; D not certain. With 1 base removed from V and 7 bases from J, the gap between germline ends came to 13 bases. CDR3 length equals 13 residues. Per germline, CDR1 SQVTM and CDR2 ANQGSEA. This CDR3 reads CSVEVADLSGYTF. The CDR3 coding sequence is TGCAGCGTTGAAGTCGCGGATTTAAGTGGCTACACCTTC.

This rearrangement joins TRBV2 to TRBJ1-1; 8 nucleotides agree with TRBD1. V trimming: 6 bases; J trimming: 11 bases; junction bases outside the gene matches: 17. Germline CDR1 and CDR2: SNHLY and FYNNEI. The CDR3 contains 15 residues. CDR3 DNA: TGTGCCAGCAGCGCGGACAGGGATCTTACAGTATATGCTTTCTTT. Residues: CASSADRDLTVYAFF.

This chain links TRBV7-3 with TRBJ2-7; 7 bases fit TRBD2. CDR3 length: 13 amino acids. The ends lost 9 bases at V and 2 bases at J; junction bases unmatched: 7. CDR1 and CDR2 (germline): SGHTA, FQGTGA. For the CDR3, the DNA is TGTGCCAGTTCCGGCGGGAGCCCCTACGAGCAGTACTTC. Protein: CASSGGSPYEQYF.

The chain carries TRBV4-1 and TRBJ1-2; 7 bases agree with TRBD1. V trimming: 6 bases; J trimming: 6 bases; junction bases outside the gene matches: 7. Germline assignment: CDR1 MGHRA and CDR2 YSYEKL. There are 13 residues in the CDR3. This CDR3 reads CASSHRGSDGYTF. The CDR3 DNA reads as TGCGCCAGCAGTCACAGGGGATCGGATGGCTACACCTTC.

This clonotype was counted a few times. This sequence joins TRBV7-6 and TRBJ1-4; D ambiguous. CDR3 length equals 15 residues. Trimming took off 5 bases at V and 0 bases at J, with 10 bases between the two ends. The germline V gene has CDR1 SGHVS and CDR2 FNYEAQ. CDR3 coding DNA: TGTGCCAGCAGCCCCAGCGCCTCAACTAATGAAAAACTGTTTTTT. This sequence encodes CASSPSASTNEKLFF.

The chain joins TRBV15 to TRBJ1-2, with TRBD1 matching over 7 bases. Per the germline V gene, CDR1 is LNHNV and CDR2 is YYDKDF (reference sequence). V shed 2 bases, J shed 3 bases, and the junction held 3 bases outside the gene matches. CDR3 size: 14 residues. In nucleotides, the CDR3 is TGTGCCACCAGCAGATCTACAGGGGACTATGGCTACACCTTC. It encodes CATSRSTGDYGYTF.

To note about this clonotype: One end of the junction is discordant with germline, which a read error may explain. The CDR3 here is CSVTGQSTNEKLFF. The CDR3 DNA sequence: TGCAGCGTCACCGGACAGTCAACAAATGAAAAACTGTTTTTT. V and J are TRBV29-1 and TRBJ1-4; maybe TRBD1 (6 bases). CDR1 is SQVTM and CDR2 is ANQGSEA in the germline V gene. This CDR3 contains 14 residues. The entire variable domain, with the rest obtained from reference TRBV29-1 and TRBJ1-4, is as follows: SAVISQKPSRDICQRGTSLTIQCQVDSQVTMMFWYRQQPGQSLTLIATANQGSEATYESGFVIDKFPISRPNLTFSTLTVSNMSPEDSSIYLCSVTGQSTNEKLFFGSGTQLSVL.